A single T cell receptor beta chain is shown here with its context. Its specific antigen is unknown. No base quality values were provided; no much bigger clone lies one nucleotide off. Ends trimmed: V by 1 base, J by 4 bases; bases unmatched to a gene: 2. The germline V gene (reference sequence) supplies CDR1 LNHDA and CDR2 SQIVND. The CDR3, from cysteine to phenylalanine, totals 15 residues. The read is trimmed to its CDR3 DNA, 45 bases read in frame from base 1. The CDR3 regions of human TCRbeta chains were analyzed by immunosequencing. From the authors' description of their analysis: TCRs in the repertoires were compared against a reference library of SARS-CoV-2-specific TCRs that had been generated with the MIRA antigen-specificity platform. Breadth was defined as the fraction of unique TCRs that were SARS-CoV-2-associated. Depth was defined as the fraction of total T cells that were SARS-CoV-2-associated. Using the MIRA data, each spike-specific TCR was mapped to the spike region that the TCR reacts to and placed in a CD4 or CD8 class. Log10-transformed breadth and depth values were compared by one-way ANOVA with Sidak's multiple comparisons tests. Held by TCRdb, this immuneACCESS table contains in-frame sequences only and omits some clones. Under half of the omission traces to an unresolved V gene where checked; the cause of the rest is unknown. V, J and clone size are taken as reported in that table, and D and trimming were inferred from the DNA itself. The sample table shows approximately 110,000 clones, and around 93% are seen once. The top ten clonotypes cover around 8% of the sample.

The sample's time point, from its label and the paper: about 28 days (+/-7) after the second vaccine dose. AZD1222 recipients given second doses at about 4 weeks or at about 12 weeks were pooled, since spike-specific TCR depth and breadth were not found to differ between the two schedules. Vaccinee samples came from UK trials COV001 and COV002, including a single-blind randomized controlled phase 2/3 trial of AZD1222 (ChAdOx1 nCoV-19) in healthy adults. Trial participant PBMC samples were collected at day 0 and day 28 after the second dose for TCRbeta chain sequencing. These data belong to a study of T cell responses to AZD1222 COVID-19 vaccine listed by TCRdb under 2021. General notes on the study: A total of 233 trial participants underwent TCR sequencing, of whom some 200 had received two doses of AZD1222 and roughly 26 had received two doses of the MenACWY control vaccine. Trial participants were enrolled by age into subgroups of 18-55, 56-69 and 70-plus years, and about 150, 27 and 61 TCR-sequenced participants, respectively, were included in these subgroups.

What the authors observed across the whole study: Spike-specific TCR breadth and depth rose significantly after two AZD1222 doses compared with day 0 and with MenACWY recipients. The 56-69-year group was small, and its depth increase did not reach significance, likely because of low power. Vaccine-associated CD4 TCRs spanned the whole spike protein, with dominant responses in regions 160-218 and 743-854. Participants were mostly white British and included more females than males, and it was suggested by the authors that clonal diversity may have been underestimated. Only five to seven AZD1222 recipients were SARS-CoV-2 seropositive at baseline, limiting conclusions about previously exposed vaccinees. Nearly half of unique spike-specific TCRs reportedly recognized epitopes outside regions mutated in the B.1.351 and B.1.1.7 variants. No day 14 peak-response samples were available, so repertoires were characterized only after the peak T cell response.

Sequenced here: peripheral blood, sampled 28 days after the second AZD1222 dose. Recombination connected TRBV19 to TRBJ2-1, and 9 junction bases match TRBD2. The TCR sequence derives from an adult who received the AZD1222 COVID-19 vaccine. This receptor carries the CDR3 CASSIGLAAYNEQFF. Read as DNA, the sequence is TGTGCCAGTAGTATAGGACTAGCGGCATACAATGAGCAGTTCTTC. The full variable domain, with segments outside the CDR3 supplied by the reference TRBV19 and TRBJ2-1 proteins, appears as DGGITQSPKYLFRKEGQNVTLSCEQNLNHDAMYWYRQDPGQGLRLIYYSQIVNDFQKGDIAEGYSVSREKKESFPLTVTSAQKNPTAFYLCASSIGLAAYNEQFFGPGTRLTVL.